This T cell receptor beta chain was recorded in a study of a mutant IDH1 vaccine in newly diagnosed glioma. The protocol was immunoSEQ multiplex PCR, while the TCRdb copy is restricted to in-frame clones and leaves out a portion. The sample has under 45,000 clones; 75% to 95% are singletons. Germline loops: CDR1 SQVTM, CDR2 ANQGSEA. This CDR3 has 13 amino acids. V lost 4 bases, J lost 6 bases, and 6 bases stayed unmatched. Time point defined: week 23, last vaccination. One vaccine dose held 300 ug of mutant IDH1 20-mer peptide and came with topical imiquimod. A remark on this clone: Its antigen remains unidentified.

The chain joins TRBV29-1 to TRBJ1-1; 9 nucleotides line up with TRBD1. Material: PBMCs, obtained from a glioma patient whose treatment included an IDH1 peptide vaccine. This receptor was obtained from a man in his forties or fifties with glioma. CDR3 loop: CSVGDREVAEAFF. The CDR3 DNA reads as TGCAGCGTTGGGGACAGGGAGGTCGCTGAAGCTTTCTTT.